This is a list of T cell receptor beta chains from one sample in a study of neurological immune-mediated disorders. TCRdb re-called the 5' RACE reads with MiXCR, one entry per CDR3 protein. The sample shows 75,000 to 90,000 distinct CDR3 sequences, 10% of them seen only once. What was sequenced was PBMCs. The source is a middle-aged man in good health. The CDR3 runs from the conserved cysteine through the conserved F or W. The D gene is left open where the match is weak. The size entry is marked missing in some rows and otherwise reads once, few, many or a size class.

v_gene	abundance	j_gene	d_gene	CDR3nt	CDR3aa
TRBV20-1	many	TRBJ2-7	.	TGCAGTGCTAGTGACAAGACAGGCCTCTACGAGCAGTACTTC	CSASDKTGLYEQYF
TRBV5-1	many	TRBJ1-1	TRBD1	TGCGCCAGCAGCAAAGCAGGGACAGATAGTGAAGCTTTCTTT	CASSKAGTDSEAFF
TRBV6-1	many	TRBJ2-3	.	TGTGCCAGCAGAGAGATGGATACGCAGTATTTT	CASREMDTQYF
TRBV7-3	many	TRBJ1-1	.	TGTGCCAGCAGCTTAACAGGGGGAAAAGTATCTGAAGCTTTCTTT	CASSLTGGKVSEAFF
TRBV5-5	many	TRBJ1-1	.	TGTGCCAGCAGCTTATGGGGCCGGAACACTGAAGCTTTCTTT	CASSLWGRNTEAFF
TRBV7-9	many	TRBJ1-4	.	TGTGCCCTCCGGGATGATGGTAATGAAAAACTGTTTTTT	CALRDDGNEKLFF
TRBV4-1	.	TRBJ2-1	.	TGCGCCAGCAGCCAGTCGGCGGGTGTCGCCTACAATGAGCAGTTCTTC	CASSQSAGVAYNEQFF
TRBV19	.	TRBJ1-2	TRBD1	TGTGCCAGTAGTGACAGGGGGCTCTCTGGCTACACCTTC	CASSDRGLSGYTF
TRBV29-1	many	TRBJ2-5	.	TGCAGCGTCTCAGGGATTGGCGTGGAGACCCAGTACTTC	CSVSGIGVETQYF
TRBV5-1	.	TRBJ2-3	.	TGCGCCAGCAGCTTGCCTGTGGGGGATCGGGATACGCAGTATTTT	CASSLPVGDRDTQYF
TRBV6-6	.	TRBJ1-3	.	TGTGCCAGCAGTTACCCACTCAACCCGACTGAAACCCGAAACACCATATATTTT	CASSYPLNPTETRNTIYF
TRBV24-1	many	TRBJ2-5	TRBD2	TGTGCCACCAGTGATTCCGAGACTAGCGGGTCCCAAGAGACCCAGTACTTC	CATSDSETSGSQETQYF
TRBV2	many	TRBJ2-5	.	TGTGCCAGCAGTGGGACATGGACAGAACACCAAGAGACCCAGTACTTC	CASSGTWTEHQETQYF
TRBV10-3	many	TRBJ2-7	TRBD2	TGTGCCATCAGCTCTCAGAGCGGGGGGGCGTCCGAGCAGTACTTC	CAISSQSGGASEQYF
TRBV7-2	many	TRBJ2-3	TRBD2	TGTGCCAGCAGCTTCCTAGCGGGCTCCACAGATACGCAGTATTTT	CASSFLAGSTDTQYF
TRBV4-2	few	TRBJ2-5	TRBD2	TGTGCCAGCAGCCAAGGAACTAGCGGGGGAGACCAAGAGACCCAGTACTTC	CASSQGTSGGDQETQYF
TRBV3-1	.	TRBJ1-1	.	TGTGCCAGCAGCCTAGGCGGGGGGGGTGCTTTCTTT	CASSLGGGGAFF
TRBV9	many	TRBJ2-5	TRBD1	TGTGCCAGCAGCGTAGGGACAGGGACAGGGGAGACCCAGTACTTC	CASSVGTGTGETQYF
TRBV6-6	.	TRBJ2-1	.	TGTGCCAGCAGTTACTCGGGCCGGAATGAGCAGTTCTTC	CASSYSGRNEQFF
TRBV6-5	many	TRBJ2-3	TRBD2	TGTGCCAGCAGTTATTCCCCCTCTAGCGGGACAGATACGCAGTATTTT	CASSYSPSSGTDTQYF
TRBV7-9	many	TRBJ1-5	TRBD1	TGTGCCAGCAGCTCCACAGGGGGCGAGGAGCCCCAGCATTTT	CASSSTGGEEPQHF
TRBV4-1	many	TRBJ2-3	TRBD1	TGCGCCAGCAGCCAGGAGCGATCAGGGGGTACGCAGTATTTT	CASSQERSGGTQYF
TRBV20-1	medium-sized	TRBJ2-5	TRBD1	TGCAGTGCTAGAGGGGGGACAGCCCAAGAGACCCAGTACTTC	CSARGGTAQETQYF
TRBV28	many	TRBJ1-3	.	TGTGCCAGCAGTTCCATCATTACAGGAGCAGTGGGAGACACCATATATTTT	CASSSIITGAVGDTIYF
TRBV29-1	many	TRBJ1-1	.	TGCAGCGTTGAGGGCGGACGGGCTTTCTTT	CSVEGGRAFF
TRBV29-1	few	TRBJ2-7	TRBD1	TGCAGCGTCAGGCGGGACAGGCAGACCTACGAGCAGTACTTC	CSVRRDRQTYEQYF
TRBV12-3/TRBV12-4	many	TRBJ2-5	TRBD2	TGTGCCAGCAATGCCATCGGGGGGGGGCCCGTGGGGACCCAGTACTTC	CASNAIGGGPVGTQYF
TRBV10-3	many	TRBJ2-1	TRBD1	TGTGCCATCCAGGGGGACGGGAATGAGCAGTTCTTC	CAIQGDGNEQFF
TRBV28	many	TRBJ2-7	.	TGTGCCAGCGGTGGTAGCAAGCGGCACGAGCAGTACTTC	CASGGSKRHEQYF
TRBV7-9	many	TRBJ2-7	TRBD1	TGTGCCAGCAGCGCCTCACAGGGGCCTTCCTCCTACGAGCAGTACTTC	CASSASQGPSSYEQYF
TRBV27	many	TRBJ2-1	TRBD1	TGTGCCAGCCAGGGACAGGGTGGCATCAATGAGCAGTTCTTC	CASQGQGGINEQFF
TRBV12-5	many	TRBJ1-6	.	TGTGCTAGTGGCCCCGGGAGGGTGGATTCACCCCTCCACTTT	CASGPGRVDSPLHF
TRBV7-2	many	TRBJ2-1	.	TGTGCCAGCAGCTCCCGGACATTACCGCACTACAATGAGCAGTTCTTC	CASSSRTLPHYNEQFF
TRBV6-5	many	TRBJ2-3	TRBD2	TGTGCCAGCAAGATGGGACTAGAAGCAGATACGCAGTATTTT	CASKMGLEADTQYF
TRBV5-5	many	TRBJ2-2	TRBD2	TGTGCCAGCAGCTCCTTAGCGGGGGGGCAGCACACCGGGGAGCTGTTTTTT	CASSSLAGGQHTGELFF
TRBV3-1	.	TRBJ2-2	TRBD2	TGTGCCAGCAGCCAAGAGGGGACTAGCGGGAGGCGTAACACCGGGGAGCTGTTTTTT	CASSQEGTSGRRNTGELFF
TRBV5-1	many	TRBJ2-3	TRBD2	TGCGCCAGTACCGGGACTAGCGGGGGGATAAGCACAGATACGCAGTATTTT	CASTGTSGGISTDTQYF
TRBV7-9	many	TRBJ1-1	.	TGTGCCAGCAGCTCTGTTTCAGTAGGCACTGAAGCTTTCTTT	CASSSVSVGTEAFF
TRBV7-2	few	TRBJ1-3	.	TGTGCCAGCAGGATTGACCCGGGGAGGGGAAACACCATATATTTT	CASRIDPGRGNTIYF
TRBV21-1	.	TRBJ1-5	.	TGTGCCAGCAGCCAACTCAGGGGGCCCGGACAGCCCCAGCATTTT	CASSQLRGPGQPQHF
TRBV10-3	many	TRBJ2-1	TRBD1	TGTGCCACTGGCACTGGGACAGACCACAATGAGCAGTTCTTC	CATGTGTDHNEQFF
TRBV24-1	many	TRBJ2-5	.	TGTGCCACCAGTGATCCGAAGTCCCAAGAGACCCAGTACTTC	CATSDPKSQETQYF